The source of this T cell receptor (beta chain) is a study of cytomegalovirus exposure and HLA in healthy donors. General study findings and limits: Association of a missense DCLRE1C variant with TCR beta V- and J-gene trimming was reported in a later analysis. Most subjects had HLA-A and HLA-B alleles reportedly predicted accurately by TCR beta sequences. In vitro data verified three CMV-associated chains as specific for CMV antigens. In a later analysis, DRB1 alleles had the most associated TCRs; HLA-C alleles the fewest.

A single count supports this clone. Its antigen is not known. Germline lookup yields CDR1 MNHEY and CDR2 SMNVEV (reference sequence). The ends lost 7 bases at V and 7 bases at J; junction bases unmatched: 7. This CDR3 contains 13 residues. 13 Jbeta primers and 60 Vbeta primers were used for the PCR. Sequenced by immunoSEQ multiplex PCR; TCRdb stores in-frame clones only, minus some. The table lists about 130,000 clones, 84% of them singletons. The TCR sequence derives from a woman between 18 and 29 years old in good health and CMV-seropositive. What was sequenced was PBMCs. The chain uses TRBV27 and TRBJ2-7; 10 bases are shared with TRBD1. The CDR3 region is CASTWDRGSEQYF. CDR3 sequence (DNA): TGTGCCAGCACCTGGGACAGGGGATCGGAGCAGTACTTC.